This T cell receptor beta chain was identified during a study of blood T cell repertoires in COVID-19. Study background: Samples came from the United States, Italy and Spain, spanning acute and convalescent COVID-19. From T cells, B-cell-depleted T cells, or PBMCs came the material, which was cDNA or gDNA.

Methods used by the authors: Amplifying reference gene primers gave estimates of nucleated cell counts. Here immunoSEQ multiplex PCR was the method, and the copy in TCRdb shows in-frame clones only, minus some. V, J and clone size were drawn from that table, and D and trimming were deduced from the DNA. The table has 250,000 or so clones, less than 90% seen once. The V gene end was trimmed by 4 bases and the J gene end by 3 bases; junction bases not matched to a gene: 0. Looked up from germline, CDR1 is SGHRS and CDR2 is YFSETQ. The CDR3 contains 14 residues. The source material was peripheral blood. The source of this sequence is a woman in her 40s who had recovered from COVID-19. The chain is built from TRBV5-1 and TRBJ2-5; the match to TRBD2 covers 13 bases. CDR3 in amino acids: CASSGTSGEETQYF. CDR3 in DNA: TGCGCCAGCAGCGGGACTAGCGGGGAAGAGACCCAGTACTTC.